This T cell receptor beta chain originates from a study of cytomegalovirus exposure and HLA in healthy donors. Background on the study: According to later analysis, the same platform produced the roughly 120 validation and several hundred first-cohort repertoires.

Study outcomes and limitations: Researchers counted about 150 TCR beta chains as cytomegalovirus-associated. One later analysis, an examination of the 100 to 150 validation repertoires, found that first-cohort TCR clusters tended to co-occur in them. Rarity marked most TCR sequences, yet some public TCRs occurred in many donors.

Profiling relied on immunoSEQ multiplex PCR, and the TCRdb table lists in-frame clones only, not all of them. The sample lists around 61,000 clones; more than 85% were seen once. Remarks on this clone: Its antigen remains unknown.

CDR3 length equals 15 residues. Germline V lookup: CDR1 SQVTM, CDR2 ANQGSEA. Trimming took off 5 bases at V and 3 bases at J, with 16 bases between the two ends. This receptor was identified in a man younger than 35 in good health and CMV-seropositive. This chain uses TRBV29-1 with TRBJ2-2, with D perhaps TRBD1 (6 bases). The sequenced sample was PBMCs. The CDR3 DNA sequence: TGCAGCGTTTTGCCAGACAGGCGGTACACCGGGGAGCTGTTTTTT. This encodes CSVLPDRRYTGELFF.